The entry that follows covers one T cell receptor beta chain sequence. This record belongs to a study of graft-versus-host responses after intestinal transplantation. Study-wide background: Transplants were multivisceral, liver-intestinal, or isolated intestinal. Recipients across the board were started on anti-thymocyte globulin induction, then kept on tacrolimus and steroids for approximately three years.

This CDR3 has 15 residues. After removal of 1 base from V and 4 bases from J, the junction contained 4 bases not matched to a gene. Germline lookup yields CDR1 LNHDA and CDR2 SQIVND (reference sequence). A sort after the reaction isolated proliferating CFSE-low CD3+CD4+ and CD3+CD8+ responders. This table comes from immunoSEQ multiplex PCR, and its TCRdb copy is limited to in-frame clones, with some not included. This table holds about 15,000 clones, approximately 33% found once. Source: alloreactive CD4+ T cells from a mixed lymphocyte reaction culture, taken before intestinal transplant. Sample subset: CFSE-low proliferating T cells sorted from roughly six-day pre-transplant mixed lymphocyte reaction (GvH or HvG direction). This TCR was recovered from a human patient who received an intestinal transplant. The rearrangement links TRBV19 to TRBJ2-7, with TRBD2 identical over 10 bases. Here the CDR3 reads CASSIGILAGYEQYF. In DNA, the CDR3 is TGTGCCAGTAGTATAGGAATACTAGCGGGGTACGAGCAGTACTTC.